The 2 T cell receptor beta chains below all came from one sample that was sequenced in a study of blood T cell repertoires in COVID-19. Sequencing used immunoSEQ multiplex PCR; TCRdb keeps in-frame clones, though not all of them. The profile covers a few hundred thousand clones, with nearly 90% appearing a single time and 5.5% to 6% taken by the ten largest. The sample taken for sequencing was PBMCs or T cells enriched from blood (not recorded which). These receptors came from a woman aged 25 to 39 who had recovered from COVID-19.

The rearrangement links TRBV4-2 to TRBJ1-2, with D possibly being TRBD1 (5 bases). The germline CDR1 and CDR2 sequences are LGHNA and YNFKEQ. This CDR3 contains 17 residues. Trimming took off 0 bases at V and 6 bases at J, with 20 bases between the two ends. As DNA, the CDR3 is TGTGCCAGCAGCCAAGATATGGTAGGCAGCTTCAGGGATGGCTACACCTTC. This sequence encodes CASSQDMVGSFRDGYTF.

The chain joins TRBV5-1 to TRBJ2-1; D is possibly TRBD2 (6 bases). V was clipped by 0 bases and J by 7 bases, with 17 bases between them. CDR3 size: 16 residues. CDR1 is SGHRS and CDR2 is YFSETQ in the germline V gene. DNA for the CDR3: TGCGCCAGCAGCTTGGGCGGGGACTGGCGTACAAATGAGCAGTTCTTC. It encodes CASSLGGDWRTNEQFF.